The clone carrying this TCR beta chain was seen once. Original analysis: Productive clonotypes were detectable down to 2.59 x 10-5 frequency. TCRdb keeps only in-frame clones here, not all; method: immunoSEQ multiplex PCR. The V and J calls and clone size were taken over from that table, and D and trimming were inferred from the DNA. The sample has over 35,000 clones, around 81% seen once; the top ten hold 3% to 4.5%. This sample stems from a study of STAT5B mutations in CD4+ large granular lymphocyte leukemia. Sequencing was carried out using CD4+ T cells from blood buffy coats. This TCR was recovered from a human donor in good health.

CDR3: CASSAIDRGRGYGYTF. CDR3 DNA: TGTGCCAGCAGTGCGATAGACAGGGGGCGCGGCTATGGCTACACCTTC. This chain connects TRBV27 to TRBJ1-2; 10 bases agree with TRBD1. V was pared by 5 bases and J by 4 bases, with 10 bases of the junction left unmatched. The V gene's germline CDR1 is MNHEY and CDR2 SMNVEV (reference sequence). CDR3 length: 16 amino acids.